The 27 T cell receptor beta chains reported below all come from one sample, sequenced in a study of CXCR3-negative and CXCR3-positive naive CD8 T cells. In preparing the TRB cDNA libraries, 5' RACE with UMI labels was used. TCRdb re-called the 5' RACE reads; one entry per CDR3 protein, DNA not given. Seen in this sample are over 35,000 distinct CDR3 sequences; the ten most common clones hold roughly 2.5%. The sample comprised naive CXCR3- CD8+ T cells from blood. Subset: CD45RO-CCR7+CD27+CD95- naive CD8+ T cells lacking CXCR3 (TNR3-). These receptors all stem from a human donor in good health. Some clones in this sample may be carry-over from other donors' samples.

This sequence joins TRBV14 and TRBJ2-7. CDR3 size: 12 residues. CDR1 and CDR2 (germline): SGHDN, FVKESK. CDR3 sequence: CASSHVGYEQYF.

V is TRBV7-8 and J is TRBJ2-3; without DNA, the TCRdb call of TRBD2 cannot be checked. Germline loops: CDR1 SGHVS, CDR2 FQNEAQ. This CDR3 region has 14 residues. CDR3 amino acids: CASSLEADTDTQYF.

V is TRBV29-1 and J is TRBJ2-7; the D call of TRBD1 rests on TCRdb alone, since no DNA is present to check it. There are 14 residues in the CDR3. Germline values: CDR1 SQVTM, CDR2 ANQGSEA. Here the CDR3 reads CSVETGTGTYEQYF.

The chain's CDR3 is CSVVHPGAYYEQYF. The chain is built from TRBV29-1 and TRBJ2-7; as DNA is missing, the TRBD1 call by TCRdb cannot be tested. Germline V gives CDR1 SQVTM, CDR2 ANQGSEA. The CDR3 runs 14 residues.

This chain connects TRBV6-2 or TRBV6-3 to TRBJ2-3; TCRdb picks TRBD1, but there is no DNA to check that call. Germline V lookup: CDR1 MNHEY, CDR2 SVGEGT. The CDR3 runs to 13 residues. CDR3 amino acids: CASDTGAVDTQYF.

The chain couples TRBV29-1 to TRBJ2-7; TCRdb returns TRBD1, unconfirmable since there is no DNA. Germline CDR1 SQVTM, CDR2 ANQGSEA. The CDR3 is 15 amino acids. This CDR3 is CSARGDDSPLYEQYF.

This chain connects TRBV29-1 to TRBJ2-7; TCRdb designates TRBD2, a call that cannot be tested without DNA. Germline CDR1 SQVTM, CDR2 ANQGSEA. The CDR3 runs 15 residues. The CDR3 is CSVVAALAGEYEQYF.

The CDR3 is CASSKVLRHWTSGKGEQFF. V gene TRBV21-1 combines with J gene TRBJ2-1; TCRdb's D call, TRBD2, is unchecked because there is no DNA. TRBV21-1 is flagged as a pseudogene. The CDR3 extends over 19 amino acids.

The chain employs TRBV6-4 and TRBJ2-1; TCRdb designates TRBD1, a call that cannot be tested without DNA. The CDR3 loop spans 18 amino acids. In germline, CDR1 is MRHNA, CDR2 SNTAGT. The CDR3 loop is CASRKDPLYAGANNEQFF.

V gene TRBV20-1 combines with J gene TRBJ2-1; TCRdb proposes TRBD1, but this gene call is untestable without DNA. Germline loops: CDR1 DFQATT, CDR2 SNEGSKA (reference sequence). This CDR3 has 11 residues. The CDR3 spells CSARSGDEQFF.

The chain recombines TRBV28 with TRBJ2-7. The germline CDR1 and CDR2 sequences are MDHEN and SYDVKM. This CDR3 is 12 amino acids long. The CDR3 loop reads CASSLMLGEQYF.

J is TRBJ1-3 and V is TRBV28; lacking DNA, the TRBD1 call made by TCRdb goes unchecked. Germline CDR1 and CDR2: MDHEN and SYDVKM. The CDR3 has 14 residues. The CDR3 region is CASSSRGSGNTIYF.

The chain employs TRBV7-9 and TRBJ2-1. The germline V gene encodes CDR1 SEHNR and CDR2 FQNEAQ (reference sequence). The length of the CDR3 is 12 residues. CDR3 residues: CASSPESSEQFF.

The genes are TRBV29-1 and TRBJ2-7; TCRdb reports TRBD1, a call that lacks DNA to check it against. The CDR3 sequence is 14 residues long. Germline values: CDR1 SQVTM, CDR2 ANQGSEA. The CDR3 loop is CSVEPGQSSYEQYF.

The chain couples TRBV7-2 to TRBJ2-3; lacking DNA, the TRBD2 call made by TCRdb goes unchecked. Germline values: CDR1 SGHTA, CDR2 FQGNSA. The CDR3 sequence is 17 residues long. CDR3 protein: CASSDGLAGGDTDTQYF.

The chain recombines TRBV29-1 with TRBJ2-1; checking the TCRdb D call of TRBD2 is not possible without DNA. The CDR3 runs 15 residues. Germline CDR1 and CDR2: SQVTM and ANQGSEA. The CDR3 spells CSLTGSGRAGDEQFF.

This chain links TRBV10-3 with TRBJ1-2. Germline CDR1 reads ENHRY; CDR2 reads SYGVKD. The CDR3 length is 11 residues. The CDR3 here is CALLKKEGYTF.

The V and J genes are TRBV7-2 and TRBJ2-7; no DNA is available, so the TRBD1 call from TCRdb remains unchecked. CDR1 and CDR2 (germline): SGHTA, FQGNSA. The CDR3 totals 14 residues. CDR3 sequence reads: CASSYGPGVGEQYF.

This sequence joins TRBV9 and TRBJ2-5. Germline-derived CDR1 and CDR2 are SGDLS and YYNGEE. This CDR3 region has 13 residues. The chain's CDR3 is CASSVVPEETQYF.

The CDR3 loop reads CAWSGGTAEAFF. V gene TRBV30 combines with J gene TRBJ1-1; the D call of TRBD1 rests on TCRdb alone, since no DNA is present to check it. The CDR3 loop spans 12 amino acids. Germline V CDR1 and CDR2: GTSNPN, SVGIG (reference sequence). The full variable domain, its missing parts supplied by reference TRBV30 and TRBJ1-1, is SQTIHQWPATLVQPVGSPLSLECTVEGTSNPNLYWYRQAAGRGLQLLFYSVGIGQISSEVPQNLSASRPQDRQFILSSKKLLLSDSGFYLCAWSGGTAEAFFGQGTRLTVV.

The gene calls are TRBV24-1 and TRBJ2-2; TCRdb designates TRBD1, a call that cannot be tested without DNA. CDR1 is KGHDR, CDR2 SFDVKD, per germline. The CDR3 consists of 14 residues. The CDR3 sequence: CATSSGENSGELFF.

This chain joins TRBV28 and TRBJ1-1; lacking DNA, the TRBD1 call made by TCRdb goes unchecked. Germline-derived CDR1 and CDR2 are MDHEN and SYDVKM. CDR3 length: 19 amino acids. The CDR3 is CASRLDRDRRTLRYTEAFF.

The CDR3 sequence: CSVEGTSTDTQYF. The chain uses TRBV29-1 and TRBJ2-3; TCRdb lists TRBD1, though no DNA is available to test this call. The germline CDR1 and CDR2 sequences are SQVTM and ANQGSEA. This CDR3 has 13 amino acids.

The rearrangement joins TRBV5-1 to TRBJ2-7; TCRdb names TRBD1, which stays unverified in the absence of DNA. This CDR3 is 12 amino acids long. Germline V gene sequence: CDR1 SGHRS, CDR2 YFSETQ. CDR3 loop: CASRGDRGEQYF.

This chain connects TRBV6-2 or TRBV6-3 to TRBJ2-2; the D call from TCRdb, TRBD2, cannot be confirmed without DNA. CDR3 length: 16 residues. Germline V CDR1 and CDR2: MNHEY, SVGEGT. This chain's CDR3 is CASSEDSGGHAGELFF.

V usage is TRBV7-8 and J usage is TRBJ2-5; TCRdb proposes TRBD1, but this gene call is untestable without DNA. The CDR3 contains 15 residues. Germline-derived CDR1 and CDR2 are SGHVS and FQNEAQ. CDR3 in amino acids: CASSPPVRVRETQYF.

CDR3: CASSSGTLGTEAFF. V and J are TRBV7-9 and TRBJ1-1; the TCRdb D gene call, TRBD1, has no DNA to confirm it. The germline V gene has CDR1 SEHNR and CDR2 FQNEAQ (reference sequence). The CDR3 extends over 14 amino acids.